These 13 T cell receptor beta chains originate from one sample sequenced in a study of control samples from healthy donors and cancer patients. Measured with immunoSEQ multiplex PCR; TCRdb has only the in-frame clones, and not every one. This sample has around 180,000 clones; more than 85% occur once, and the top ten carry around 2%. Input material: blood. The receptors come from a woman aged 40 to 50 in good health.

The chain is built from TRBV5-1 and TRBJ2-3; 10 positions agree with TRBD1. Germline-derived CDR1 and CDR2 are SGHRS and YFSETQ. The CDR3 consists of 17 residues. V lost 4 bases, J lost 1 base, and 9 bases stayed unmatched. The DNA for the CDR3 is TGCGCCAGCAGCATAGGACAGGGGGTAGGAGGCACAGATACGCAGTATTTT. Translation: CASSIGQGVGGTDTQYF.

Notes on this clone: An end of the junction differs from the germline gene, which may be a read error. This chain links TRBV18 with TRBJ2-7; maybe TRBD2 (6 bases). The CDR3 sequence is 15 residues long. Germline values: CDR1 KGHSH, CDR2 LQKENI. DNA for the CDR3: TGTGCCAGCTCATCACCGCAGACTAGTCCCTACGAGCAGTACTTC. Translation gives CASSSPQTSPYEQYF.

The CDR3 DNA reads TGCAGTGCTAGTCGACTAGTGGGAACCTACGAGCAGTACTTC. It encodes CSASRLVGTYEQYF. The gene calls are TRBV20-1 and TRBJ2-7; a possible D gene is TRBD2 (6 bases). The CDR3 is made up of 14 amino acids. V was clipped by 3 bases and J by 2 bases, with 14 bases between them. Germline lookup yields CDR1 DFQATT and CDR2 SNEGSKA (reference sequence).

The chain uses TRBV11-2 and TRBJ1-3, with D unresolved. In germline, CDR1 is SGHAT, CDR2 FQNNGV. The CDR3 contains 14 residues. Trimming left V 1 base short and J 1 base short, with 5 bases between. The CDR3 here is CASSLAFSGNTIYF. The CDR3 region has the DNA TGTGCCAGCAGCTTAGCGTTTTCTGGAAACACCATATATTTT.

This clone occurred once. V is TRBV5-4 and J is TRBJ2-7, with D unclear. The CDR3 has 13 amino acids. Germline V gives CDR1 SGHNT, CDR2 YYREEE (reference sequence). V dropped 2 bases and J dropped 0 bases, with 6 bases sitting between them. CDR3 in amino acids: CASSLPTSYEQYF. The CDR3 nucleotides are TGTGCCAGCAGCTTACCCACCTCCTACGAGCAGTACTTC.

The chain combines TRBV4-1 with TRBJ1-1, with 8 nucleotides matching TRBD1. With 4 bases clipped from V and 1 base from J, the junction kept 5 bases outside the gene matches. CDR1 and CDR2 (germline): MGHRA, YSYEKL. The CDR3 totals 15 residues. CDR3: CASSRMTGENTEAFF. The CDR3 nucleotides read TGCGCCAGCAGCCGCATGACAGGGGAGAACACTGAAGCTTTCTTT.

The chain employs TRBV6-5 and TRBJ2-3; D is perhaps TRBD1 (6 bases). V was trimmed by 8 bases and J by 0 bases, leaving 15 bases between them. The CDR3 runs to 15 residues. Germline V gene data show CDR1 as MNHEY and CDR2 as SVGAGI. The CDR3: CASGDRYTSTDTQYF. CDR3 sequence (DNA): TGTGCCAGCGGAGACAGGTATACTAGCACAGATACGCAGTATTTT.

This clone has more than one count but fewer than ten. This sequence joins TRBV28 and TRBJ1-2; D possibly corresponds to TRBD1 (5 bases). Looked up from germline, CDR1 is MDHEN and CDR2 is SYDVKM. V was cut by 7 bases and J by 4 bases, with 16 bases left in between. CDR3 length: 14 amino acids. CDR3 coding DNA: TGTGCCAGCAAGAATCCTGGGACGGCCTATGGCTACACCTTC. This encodes CASKNPGTAYGYTF.

The chain combines TRBV19 with TRBJ1-3; D remains ambiguous. The CDR3 sequence is 16 residues long. Germline V gives CDR1 LNHDA, CDR2 SQIVND (reference sequence). V lost 1 base and J 1 base, leaving 11 bases between the germline ends. This chain's CDR3 is CASSIVGRSSGNTIYF. CDR3 DNA: TGTGCCAGTAGTATAGTCGGCAGATCTTCTGGAAACACCATATATTTT.

The gene calls are TRBV18 and TRBJ1-1, with D perhaps TRBD1 (6 bases). The CDR3 has 12 residues. V was trimmed by 6 bases and J by 5 bases, leaving 10 bases between them. Germline loops: CDR1 KGHSH, CDR2 LQKENI. The CDR3 sequence: CASSFDRTEAFF. The CDR3 bases are TGTGCCAGCTCCTTCGACAGGACTGAAGCTTTCTTT.

The chain couples TRBV19 to TRBJ1-2; D not resolved. Looked up from germline, CDR1 is LNHDA and CDR2 is SQIVND (reference sequence). CDR3 length equals 15 residues. Trimming took 3 bases from V and 3 from J, leaving 14 bases between them. The CDR3 reads CASSISSGLDYGYTF. The CDR3 nucleotides read TGTGCCAGTAGTATCTCTAGTGGTTTGGACTATGGCTACACCTTC.

CDR3 bases: TGTGCCAGCAGCCCCTCGTCGGCCAAAAACATTCAGTACTTC. Protein: CASSPSSAKNIQYF. The rearrangement links TRBV9 to TRBJ2-4; D is uncertain. Germline V gene data show CDR1 as SGDLS and CDR2 as YYNGEE. V shed 4 bases and J shed 1 base, with 9 bases lying between them. The CDR3 consists of 14 residues.

The genes are TRBV11-2 and TRBJ2-1; D could derive from TRBD1 or TRBD2 (6 bases each). Trimming left V 6 bases short and J 8 bases short, with 17 bases between. This CDR3 comprises 14 residues. Germline V gives CDR1 SGHAT, CDR2 FQNNGV. The CDR3 spells CASSTSPGADEQFF. The CDR3 DNA sequence: TGTGCCAGCAGTACCTCCCCGGGGGCGGATGAGCAGTTCTTC.